The present TCR beta chain was sequenced within a study of immune heterogeneity within non-small cell lung tumors. General study points: Local tumor mutational burden showed a correlation with local T-cell clonality that was moderate but significant (R approximately 0.35).

This clonotype is medium-sized. What it recognizes is unknown. It was a multiplex PCR that amplified TCR beta CDR3, with 32 V and 13 J primers. From the multiplex PCR reads, TCRdb called clonotypes with MiXCR, one entry per CDR3 protein. Counted here are 10,000 to 15,000 distinct CDR3 sequences, 23% occurring once; the ten biggest clones make up roughly 12%. With around 0.6 ug used per sample, the template was genomic DNA from bulk tumor. Spaced far apart, several biopsies were taken from each primary tumor during surgery. Patients had untreated, newly diagnosed non-small cell lung cancer and underwent curative surgery. Surgery with curative intent was being performed on the donors, who were newly diagnosed non-small cell lung cancer patients. This CDR3 comprises 13 residues. Germline V CDR1 and CDR2: SGHDT, YYEEEE. V was cut by 0 bases and J by 3 bases, with 6 bases left in between.

The TCR comes from a man aged 50 or older with non-small cell lung cancer. The chain joins TRBV5-6 to TRBJ2-5; maybe TRBD2 (5 bases). Sequencing used lung tumor tissue. CDR3 bases: TGTGCCAGCAGCTTGGACGGGGAAGAGACCCAGTACTTC. Translation: CASSLDGEETQYF.